The rows below give T cell receptor beta chains drawn from one sample of a study of shared clonotypes between healthy human individuals. TCRdb's table, derived via immunoSEQ multiplex PCR, lists solely in-frame clones and lacks some. The sample yields about 690,000 clones, about 92% seen once. Sequenced material: memory CD8+ T cells from PBMCs. These receptors were collected from a man between 18 and 35 years old in good health. Some clones in this sample may be carry-over from other donors' samples. The CDR3 runs from the conserved cysteine through the conserved F or W. The D gene is left open where the match is weak. Size values are once, few and many counts, or a class for expanded clones, and some rows have none.

abundance	j_gene	d_gene	v_gene	CDR3nt	CDR3aa
-	TRBJ2-7	-	TRBV11-2	TGTGCCAGCAGCTTAGATTACGGCTACGAGCAGTACTTC	CASSLDYGYEQYF
-	TRBJ2-3	-	TRBV19	TGTGCCAGTAGCTCGGCCCCGGGGTCGGGTGGAGATACGCAGTATTTT	CASSSAPGSGGDTQYF
-	TRBJ2-1	-	TRBV11-2	TGTGCCAGCAGCTTAGATCCAGGGCGAAGCTCCTACAATGAGCAGTTCTTC	CASSLDPGRSSYNEQFF
-	TRBJ2-1	TRBD2	TRBV25-1	TGTGCCAGCAGTGAGAGCGGGAGAGAGTACAATGAGCAGTTCTTC	CASSESGREYNEQFF
many	TRBJ2-5	-	TRBV6-5	TGTGCCAGCAGTTACGGGACCAAAAGTGGGACCCAGTACTTC	CASSYGTKSGTQYF
-	TRBJ2-7	-	TRBV4-1	TGCGCCAGCAGCCAAGTTCTCCCGAACGAGCAGTACTTC	CASSQVLPNEQYF
-	TRBJ1-1	TRBD1	TRBV5-8	TGTGCCAGCAGCACCCCGGGACAGGGGGCAGGGAACACTGAAGCTTTCTTT	CASSTPGQGAGNTEAFF
-	TRBJ1-1	-	TRBV4-1	TGCGCCAGCAGCCAGACGATCAACAGGAACACTGAAGCTTTCTTT	CASSQTINRNTEAFF
-	TRBJ2-7	-	TRBV13	TGTGCCAGCAGCCTGGGGGTCCACGAGCAGTACTTC	CASSLGVHEQYF
-	TRBJ2-2	-	TRBV5-4	TGTGCCAGCAGCCCCCCGGGGGTCAACACCGGGGAGCTGTTTTTT	CASSPPGVNTGELFF
-	TRBJ2-3	TRBD2	TRBV10-3	TGTGCCATCAGTGAGTTTGGTAGCGGGAGGGCCGTGCCGCTGCCAGATACGCAGTATTTT	CAISEFGSGRAVPLPDTQYF
once	TRBJ2-1	TRBD2	TRBV5-1	TGCGCCAGCAATACTGGGCCACTAGCGACGACCTACAATGAGCAGTTCTTC	CASNTGPLATTYNEQFF
-	TRBJ1-1	TRBD1	TRBV6-6	TGTGCCAGCAGAAACTCAGCGGGACAGGGGTCTGGAGCTTTCTTT	CASRNSAGQGSGAFF
-	TRBJ2-7	-	TRBV11-2	TGTGCCAGCAGCCCACACCCGGGACGGGGCTCCTACGAGCAGTACTTC	CASSPHPGRGSYEQYF
-	TRBJ1-6	-	TRBV25-1	TGTGCCAGCAGTGAAGAGAGAGGGAAACCCCTCCACTTT	CASSEERGKPLHF
-	TRBJ2-3	-	TRBV13	TGTGCCAGCAGCTCCTCCGAGGATACGCAGTATTTT	CASSSSEDTQYF
-	TRBJ1-2	-	TRBV30	TGTGCCTGGAGTCTCCCCCCCCCTGAGGCCCCCTATGGCTACACCTTC	CAWSLPPPEAPYGYTF
-	TRBJ2-1	TRBD2	TRBV27	TGTGCCAGCAGCCCAACTAGCGGGAGGTACAATGAGCAGTTCTTC	CASSPTSGRYNEQFF
-	TRBJ1-3	TRBD1	TRBV19	TGTGCCAGTTTCACGAGGGACAGGGGGCTACCTGCTGGAAACACCATATATTTT	CASFTRDRGLPAGNTIYF
-	TRBJ2-7	-	TRBV18	TGTGCCAGCTCCTCAGGGCCACTCACTGGCTCCTACGAGCAGTACTTC	CASSSGPLTGSYEQYF
-	TRBJ2-7	-	TRBV7-8	TGTGCCAGCAGCGAACAGGGTCCCCGCTACGAGCAGTACTTC	CASSEQGPRYEQYF
-	TRBJ2-3	-	TRBV7-9	TGTGCCAGCAGCTTATTCGGCATTAGCGTGACAGATACGCAGTATTTT	CASSLFGISVTDTQYF
-	TRBJ1-2	-	TRBV5-8	TGTGCCAGCAGCTTCCGGCAGGGAGGGAATGGCTACACCTTC	CASSFRQGGNGYTF
-	TRBJ2-7	-	TRBV11-3	TGTGCCAGCAGCTTTGGGGGATCGTACGAGCAGTACTTC	CASSFGGSYEQYF
-	TRBJ2-7	TRBD2	TRBV27	TGTGCCAGCAGGGGACTAGCGGAGGCCTACGAGCAGTACTTC	CASRGLAEAYEQYF
once	TRBJ2-7	-	TRBV4-3	TGCGCCAGCAGCCACCGACAGGGACTCTCCTACGAGCAGTACTTC	CASSHRQGLSYEQYF
-	TRBJ2-7	TRBD2	TRBV13	TGTGCCAGCAGCCAAATTTACGGGACTAGCGGGTTAGAGCAGTACTTC	CASSQIYGTSGLEQYF
-	TRBJ2-7	TRBD1	TRBV14	TGTGCCAGCAGCCAAGGCACCGGGACAGGGACTCTCGAGCAGTACTTC	CASSQGTGTGTLEQYF
once	TRBJ2-3	-	TRBV7-2	TGTGCCAGCAGCTTAGCAACGGTTTCAACAGATACGCAGTATTTT	CASSLATVSTDTQYF
-	TRBJ2-1	-	TRBV5-6	TGTGCCAGCAGCTTAGCGGTATCATACAATGAGCAGTTCTTC	CASSLAVSYNEQFF
-	TRBJ2-1	TRBD2	TRBV6-5	TGTGCGGTGGGGGGGACCTACAATGAGCAGTTCTTC	CAVGGTYNEQFF
-	TRBJ1-1	-	TRBV5-4	TGTGCCAGCAGCGCCTCAAGGGGGGGGACTGAAGCTTTCTTT	CASSASRGGTEAFF
-	TRBJ2-7	-	TRBV6-6	TGTGCCAGCAGTTACGGAGGAGGCAGCCGCTACGAGCAGTACTTC	CASSYGGGSRYEQYF
-	TRBJ2-7	TRBD1	TRBV28	TGTGCCAGCAATTACGACAGGGGAAACGAGCAGTACTTC	CASNYDRGNEQYF
-	TRBJ1-2	-	TRBV29-1	TGCAGCGTGGAGGGGGATGGCTACACCTTC	CSVEGDGYTF
-	TRBJ2-7	-	TRBV19	TGTGCCAGTAGTATAGGGGGTCCCTACCATCACATCCACGAGCAGTACTTC	CASSIGGPYHHIHEQYF
-	TRBJ1-2	-	TRBV19	TGTGCCAGTAGTAGCGTATGGGATCCGTATGGCTACACCTTC	CASSSVWDPYGYTF
-	TRBJ2-1	-	TRBV27	TGTGCCAGCACTTCCCCGGGACTTACCAGAGACAATGAGCAGTTCTTC	CASTSPGLTRDNEQFF
-	TRBJ2-4	TRBD1	TRBV5-6	TGTGCCAGCAGCTTCGGGACAGGGCCAAACATTCAGTACTTC	CASSFGTGPNIQYF
-	TRBJ2-7	-	TRBV2	TGTGCCAGCCGCGAGGGACCGATATACGAGCAGTACTTC	CASREGPIYEQYF
-	TRBJ2-3	-	TRBV7-2	TGTGCCAGCAGCGCGGGGACATACACAGATACGCAGTATTTT	CASSAGTYTDTQYF
-	TRBJ2-1	-	TRBV30	TGTGCCTGGAGTTGGGGGAGTCGGGATGAGCAGTTCTTC	CAWSWGSRDEQFF
-	TRBJ2-2	TRBD1	TRBV11-2	TGTGCCAGCAGCTTAGGGGCCAGGGGGCTGACCGGGGAGCTGTTTTTT	CASSLGARGLTGELFF
-	TRBJ2-3	TRBD1	TRBV6-1	TGTGCCAGCAGTGGGACAGGGGGCGTAGATACGCAGTATTTT	CASSGTGGVDTQYF
-	TRBJ2-1	-	TRBV12-5	TGTGCTAGTGGTCAATCCCCTAGTGGCGGGCGGAGCTCCTACAATGAGCAGTTCTTC	CASGQSPSGGRSSYNEQFF
-	TRBJ1-1	-	TRBV6-1	TGTGCCAGCAGTGAAGCTCCCTGGGGGGGGATTCGCACTGAAGCTTTCTTT	CASSEAPWGGIRTEAFF
-	TRBJ2-1	TRBD2	TRBV7-2	TGTGCCAGCAGCTTCCTCCGGGAGGGCCGGATGGATGAGCAGTTCTTC	CASSFLREGRMDEQFF
-	TRBJ1-4	-	TRBV28	TGTGCCGCGGGGCAGGGGATCACTAATGAAAAACTGTTTTTT	CAAGQGITNEKLFF
-	TRBJ1-5	-	TRBV15	TGTGCCACCCGATGGGCAGGGAGCAATCAGCCCCAGCATTTT	CATRWAGSNQPQHF
few	TRBJ2-5	-	TRBV7-9	TGTGCCAGCAGCTTGAGGCAGGGCTACCAAGAGACCCAGTACTTC	CASSLRQGYQETQYF